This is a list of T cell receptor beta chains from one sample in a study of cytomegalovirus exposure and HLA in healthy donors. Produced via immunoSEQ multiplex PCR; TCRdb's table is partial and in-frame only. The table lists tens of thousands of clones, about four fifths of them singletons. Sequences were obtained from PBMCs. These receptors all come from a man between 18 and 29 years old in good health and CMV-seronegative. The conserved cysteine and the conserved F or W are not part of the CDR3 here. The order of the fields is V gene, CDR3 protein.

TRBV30 AWSVEERGKLF
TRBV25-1 ASSDSRDRGRAF
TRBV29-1 SVREGQGNEQF
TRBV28 ASSPRQGLSYEQY
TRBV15 ATRGDTEAF
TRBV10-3 AISDPGLFGETQY
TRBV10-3 AISDGGGRDTQY
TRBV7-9 ASLAGGRADTQY
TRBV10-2 AIASGALNEQF
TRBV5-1 ASSLDGQGVSEAF
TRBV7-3 ASSPLAGISTDTQY